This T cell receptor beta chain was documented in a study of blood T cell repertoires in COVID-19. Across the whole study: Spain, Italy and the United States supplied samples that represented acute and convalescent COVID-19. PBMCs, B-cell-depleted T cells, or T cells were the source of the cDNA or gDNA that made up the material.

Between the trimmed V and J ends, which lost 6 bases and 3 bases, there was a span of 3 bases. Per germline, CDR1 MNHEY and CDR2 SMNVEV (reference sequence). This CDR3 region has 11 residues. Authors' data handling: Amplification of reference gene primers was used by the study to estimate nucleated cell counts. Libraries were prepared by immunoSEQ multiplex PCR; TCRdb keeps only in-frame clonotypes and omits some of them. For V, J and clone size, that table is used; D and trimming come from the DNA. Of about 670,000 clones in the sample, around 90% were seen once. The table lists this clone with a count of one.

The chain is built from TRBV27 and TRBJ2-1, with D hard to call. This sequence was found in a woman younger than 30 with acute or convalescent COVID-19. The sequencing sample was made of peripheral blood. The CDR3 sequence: CASSRYNEQFF. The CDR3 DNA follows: TGTGCCAGCAGCCGCTACAATGAGCAGTTCTTC.